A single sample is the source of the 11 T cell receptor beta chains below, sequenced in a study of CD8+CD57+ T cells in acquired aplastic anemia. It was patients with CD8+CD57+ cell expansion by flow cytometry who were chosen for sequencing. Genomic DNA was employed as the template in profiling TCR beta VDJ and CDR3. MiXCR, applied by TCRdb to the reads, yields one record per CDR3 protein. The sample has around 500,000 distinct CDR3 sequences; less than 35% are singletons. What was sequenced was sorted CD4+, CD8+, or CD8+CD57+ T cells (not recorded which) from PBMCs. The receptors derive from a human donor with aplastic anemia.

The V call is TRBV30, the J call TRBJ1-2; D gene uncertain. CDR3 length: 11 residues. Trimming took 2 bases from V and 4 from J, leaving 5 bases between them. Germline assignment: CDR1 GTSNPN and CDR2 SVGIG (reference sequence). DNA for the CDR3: TGTGCCTGGAGTTTGAGCTATGGCTACACCTTC. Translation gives CAWSLSYGYTF.

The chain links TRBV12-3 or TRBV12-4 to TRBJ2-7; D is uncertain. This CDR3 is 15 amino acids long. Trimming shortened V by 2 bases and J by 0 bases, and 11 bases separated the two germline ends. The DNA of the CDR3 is TGTGCCAGCAGTTTAAGATCCTCCATCTCCTACGAGCAGTACTTC. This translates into CASSLRSSISYEQYF.

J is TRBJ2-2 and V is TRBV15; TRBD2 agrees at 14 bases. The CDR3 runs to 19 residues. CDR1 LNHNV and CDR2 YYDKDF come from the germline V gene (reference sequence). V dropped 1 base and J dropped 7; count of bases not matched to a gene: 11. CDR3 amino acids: CATSRVGTSGGDIDGELFF. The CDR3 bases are TGTGCCACCAGCAGAGTTGGGACTAGCGGGGGCGACATTGACGGGGAGCTGTTTTTT.

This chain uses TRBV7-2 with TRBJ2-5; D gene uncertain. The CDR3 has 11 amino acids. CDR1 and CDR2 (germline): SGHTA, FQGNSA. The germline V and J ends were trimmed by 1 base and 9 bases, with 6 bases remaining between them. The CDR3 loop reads CASSLGVAQYF. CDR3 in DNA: TGTGCCAGCAGCTTAGGAGTGGCCCAGTACTTC.

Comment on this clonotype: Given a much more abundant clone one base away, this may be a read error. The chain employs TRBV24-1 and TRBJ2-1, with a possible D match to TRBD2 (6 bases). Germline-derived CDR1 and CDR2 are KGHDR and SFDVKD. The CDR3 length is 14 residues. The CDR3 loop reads CATSHAGTYNEQLF. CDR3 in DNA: TGTGCCACCAGTCACGCGGGGACCTACAATGAGCAGCTCTTC.

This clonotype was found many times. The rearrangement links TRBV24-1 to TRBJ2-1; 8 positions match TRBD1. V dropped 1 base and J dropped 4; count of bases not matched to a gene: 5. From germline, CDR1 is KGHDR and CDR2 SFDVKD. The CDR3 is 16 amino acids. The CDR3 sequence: CATSDLVQGVYNEQFF. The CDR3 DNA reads TGTGCCACCAGTGATTTAGTACAGGGGGTATACAATGAGCAGTTCTTC.

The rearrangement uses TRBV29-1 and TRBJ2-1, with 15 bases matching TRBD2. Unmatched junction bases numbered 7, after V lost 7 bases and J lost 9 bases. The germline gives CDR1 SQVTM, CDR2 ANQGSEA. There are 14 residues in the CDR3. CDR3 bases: TGCAGCGATATGGGACTAGCGGGAGGAGGTGAGCAGTTCTTC. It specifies CSDMGLAGGGEQFF.

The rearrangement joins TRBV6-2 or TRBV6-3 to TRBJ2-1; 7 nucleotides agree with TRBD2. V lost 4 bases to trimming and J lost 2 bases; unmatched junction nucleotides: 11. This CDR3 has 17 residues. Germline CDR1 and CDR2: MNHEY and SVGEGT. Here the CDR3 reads CASSSVAGGGPYNEQFF. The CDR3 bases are TGTGCCAGCAGTTCGGTAGCGGGCGGAGGTCCCTACAATGAGCAGTTCTTC.

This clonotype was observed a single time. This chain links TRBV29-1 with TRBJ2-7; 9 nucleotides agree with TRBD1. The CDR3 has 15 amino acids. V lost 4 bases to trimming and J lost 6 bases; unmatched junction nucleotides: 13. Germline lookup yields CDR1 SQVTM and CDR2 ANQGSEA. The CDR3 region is CSVVRQGEGLREQYV. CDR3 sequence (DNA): TGCAGCGTTGTCAGACAGGGGGAAGGTCTACGCGAGCAGTACGTC.

CDR3 nucleotide sequence: TGTGCCAGTAGTCCCGGACAGTTCATCTATGGCTACACCTTC. Translated, it gives CASSPGQFIYGYTF. The V gene is TRBV19, the J gene TRBJ1-2, with TRBD1 as a possible D gene (6 bases). Germline CDR1 and CDR2: LNHDA and SQIVND (reference sequence). This CDR3 spans 14 amino acids. The V end was cut by 5 bases, the J end by 4 bases, with 14 bases between.

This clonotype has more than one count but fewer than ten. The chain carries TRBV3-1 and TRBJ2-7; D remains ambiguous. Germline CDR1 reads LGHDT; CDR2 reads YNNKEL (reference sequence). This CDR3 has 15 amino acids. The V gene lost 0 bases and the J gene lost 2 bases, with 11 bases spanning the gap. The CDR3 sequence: CASSQDWTVTYEQYF. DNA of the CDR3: TGTGCCAGCAGCCAAGACTGGACGGTAACCTACGAGCAGTACTTC.